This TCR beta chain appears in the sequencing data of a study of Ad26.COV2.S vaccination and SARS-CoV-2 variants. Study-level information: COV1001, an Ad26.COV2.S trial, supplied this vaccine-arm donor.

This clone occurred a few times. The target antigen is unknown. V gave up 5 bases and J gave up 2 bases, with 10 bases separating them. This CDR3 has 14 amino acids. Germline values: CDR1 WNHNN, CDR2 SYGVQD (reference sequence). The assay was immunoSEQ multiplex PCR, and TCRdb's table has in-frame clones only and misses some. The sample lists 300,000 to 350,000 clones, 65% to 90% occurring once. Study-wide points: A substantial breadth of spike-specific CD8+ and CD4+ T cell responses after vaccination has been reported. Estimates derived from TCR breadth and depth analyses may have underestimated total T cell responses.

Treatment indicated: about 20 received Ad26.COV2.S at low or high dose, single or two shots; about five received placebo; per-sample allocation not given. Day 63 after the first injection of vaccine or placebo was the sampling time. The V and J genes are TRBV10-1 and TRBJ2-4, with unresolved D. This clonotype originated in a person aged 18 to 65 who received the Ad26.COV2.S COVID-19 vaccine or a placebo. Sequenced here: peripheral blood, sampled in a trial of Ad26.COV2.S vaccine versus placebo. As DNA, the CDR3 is TGCGCCAGCAGTTCGGGCGATCCCAAAAACATTCAGTACTTC. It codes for CASSSGDPKNIQYF.